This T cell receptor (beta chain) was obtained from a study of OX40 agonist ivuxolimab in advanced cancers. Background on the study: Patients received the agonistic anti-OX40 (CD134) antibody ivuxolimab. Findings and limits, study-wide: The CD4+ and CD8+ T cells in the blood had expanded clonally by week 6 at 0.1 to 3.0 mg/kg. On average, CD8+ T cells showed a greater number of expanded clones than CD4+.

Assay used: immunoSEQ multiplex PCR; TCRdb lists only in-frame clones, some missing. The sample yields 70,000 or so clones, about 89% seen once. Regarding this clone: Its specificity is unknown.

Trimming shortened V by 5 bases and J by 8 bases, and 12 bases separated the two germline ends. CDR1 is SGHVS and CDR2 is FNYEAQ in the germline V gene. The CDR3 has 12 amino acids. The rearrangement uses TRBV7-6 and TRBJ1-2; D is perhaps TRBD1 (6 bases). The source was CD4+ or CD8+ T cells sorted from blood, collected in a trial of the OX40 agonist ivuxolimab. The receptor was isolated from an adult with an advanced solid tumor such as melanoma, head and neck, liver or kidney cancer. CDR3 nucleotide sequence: TGTGCCAGCAGCAAAGAGGGGGACGGCTACACCTTC. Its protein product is CASSKEGDGYTF.